The sample holds many counts of the clone carrying this T cell receptor (beta chain). The data stem from a study of blood T cells in healthy people across ages. The V gene end was trimmed by 6 bases and the J gene end by 0 bases; junction bases not matched to a gene: 8. Germline CDR1 is MNHEY and CDR2 is SMNVEV (reference sequence). This CDR3 is built from 16 residues. A sample-barcoded 5' primer and a J-beta primer mix were used in a second PCR of roughly 7 to 11 cycles. TCRdb itself ran the 5' RACE reads through MiXCR, one entry per CDR3 protein. Altogether around 1.7 million distinct CDR3 sequences are present, roughly 30% being singletons, with the ten largest covering 7.7%.

The sequenced material came from blood. The chain links TRBV27 to TRBJ2-1, with 7 bases fitting TRBD1. This clonotype originated in a woman between 25 and 40 years old in good health. The CDR3 loop reads CASSPAGTDSYNEQFF. The CDR3 coding sequence is TGTGCCAGCAGCCCAGCCGGGACAGACTCCTACAATGAGCAGTTCTTC.